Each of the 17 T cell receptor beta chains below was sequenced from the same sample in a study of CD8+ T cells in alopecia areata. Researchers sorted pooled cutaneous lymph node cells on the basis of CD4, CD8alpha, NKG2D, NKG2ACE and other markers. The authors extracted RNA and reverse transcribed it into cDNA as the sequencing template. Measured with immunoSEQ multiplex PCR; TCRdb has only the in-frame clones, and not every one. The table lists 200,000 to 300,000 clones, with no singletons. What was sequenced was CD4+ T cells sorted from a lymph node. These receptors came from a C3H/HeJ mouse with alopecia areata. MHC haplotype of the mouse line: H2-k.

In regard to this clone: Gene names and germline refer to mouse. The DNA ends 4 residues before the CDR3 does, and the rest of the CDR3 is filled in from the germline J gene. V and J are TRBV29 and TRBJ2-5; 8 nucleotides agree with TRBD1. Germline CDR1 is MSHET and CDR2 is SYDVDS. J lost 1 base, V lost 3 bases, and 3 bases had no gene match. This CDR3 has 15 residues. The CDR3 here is CASSLSDRDQDTQYF. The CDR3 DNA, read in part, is TGTGCTAGCAGTTTGTCGGACAGGGACCAAGAC.

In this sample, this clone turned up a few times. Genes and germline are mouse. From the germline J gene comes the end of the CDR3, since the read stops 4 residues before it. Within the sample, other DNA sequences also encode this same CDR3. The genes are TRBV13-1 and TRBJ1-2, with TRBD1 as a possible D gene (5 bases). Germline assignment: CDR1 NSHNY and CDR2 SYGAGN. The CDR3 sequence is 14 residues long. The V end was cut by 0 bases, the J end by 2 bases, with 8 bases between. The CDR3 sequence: CASSDAGKNSDYTF. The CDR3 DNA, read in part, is TGTGCCAGCAGTGATGCAGGGAAGAACTCC.

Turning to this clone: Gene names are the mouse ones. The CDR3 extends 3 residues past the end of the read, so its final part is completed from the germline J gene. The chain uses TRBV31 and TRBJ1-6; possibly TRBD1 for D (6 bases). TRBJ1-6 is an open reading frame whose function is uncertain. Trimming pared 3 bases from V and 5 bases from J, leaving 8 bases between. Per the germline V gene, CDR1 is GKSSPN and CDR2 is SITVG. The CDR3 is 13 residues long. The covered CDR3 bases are TGTGCCTGGAGACGGACAGATAATTCGCCC. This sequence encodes CAWRRTDNSP. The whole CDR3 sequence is CAWRRTDNSPLYF.

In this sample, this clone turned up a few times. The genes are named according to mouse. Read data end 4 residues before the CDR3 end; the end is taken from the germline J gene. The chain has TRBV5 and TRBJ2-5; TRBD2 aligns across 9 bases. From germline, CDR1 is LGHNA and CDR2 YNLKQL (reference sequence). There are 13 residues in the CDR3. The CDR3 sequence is CASSLDWGDTQYF. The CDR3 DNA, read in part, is TGTGCCAGCAGCCTAGACTGGGGGGAC.

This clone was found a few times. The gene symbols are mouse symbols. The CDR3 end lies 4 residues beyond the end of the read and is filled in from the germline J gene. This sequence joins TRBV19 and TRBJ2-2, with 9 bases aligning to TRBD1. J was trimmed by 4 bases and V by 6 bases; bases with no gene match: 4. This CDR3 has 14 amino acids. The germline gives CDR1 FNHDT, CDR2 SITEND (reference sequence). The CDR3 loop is CASTPTGGTGQLYF. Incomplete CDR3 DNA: TGTGCCAGCACCCCGACAGGGGGCACCGGG.

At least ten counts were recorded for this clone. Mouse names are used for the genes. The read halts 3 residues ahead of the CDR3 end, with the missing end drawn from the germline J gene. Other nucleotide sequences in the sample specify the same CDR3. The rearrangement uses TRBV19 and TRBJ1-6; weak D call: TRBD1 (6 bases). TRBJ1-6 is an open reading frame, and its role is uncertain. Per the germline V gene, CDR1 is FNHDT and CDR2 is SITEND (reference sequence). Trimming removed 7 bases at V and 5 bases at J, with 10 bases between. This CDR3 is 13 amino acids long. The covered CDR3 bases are TGTGCCAGCCGGGACAAAAATAATTCGCCC. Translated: CASRDKNNSP. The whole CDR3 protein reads CASRDKNNSPLYF.

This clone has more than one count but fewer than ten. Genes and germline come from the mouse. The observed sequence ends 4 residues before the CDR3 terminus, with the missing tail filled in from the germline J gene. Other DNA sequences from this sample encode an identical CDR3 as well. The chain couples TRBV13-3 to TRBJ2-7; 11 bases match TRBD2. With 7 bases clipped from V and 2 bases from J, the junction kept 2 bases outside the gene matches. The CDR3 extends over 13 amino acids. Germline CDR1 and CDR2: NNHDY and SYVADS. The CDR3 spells CASSGLGAYEQYF. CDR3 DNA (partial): TGTGCCAGCTCGGGACTGGGGGCCTAT.

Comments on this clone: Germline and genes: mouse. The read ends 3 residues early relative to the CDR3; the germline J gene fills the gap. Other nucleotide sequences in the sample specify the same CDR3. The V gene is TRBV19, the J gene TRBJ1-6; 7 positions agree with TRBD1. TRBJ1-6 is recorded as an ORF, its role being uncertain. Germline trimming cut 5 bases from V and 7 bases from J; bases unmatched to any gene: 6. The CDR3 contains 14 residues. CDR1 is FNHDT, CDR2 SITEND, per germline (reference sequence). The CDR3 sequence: CASRRQGGNSPLYF. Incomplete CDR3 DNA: TGTGCCAGCAGACGACAGGGAGGGAATTCGCCC.

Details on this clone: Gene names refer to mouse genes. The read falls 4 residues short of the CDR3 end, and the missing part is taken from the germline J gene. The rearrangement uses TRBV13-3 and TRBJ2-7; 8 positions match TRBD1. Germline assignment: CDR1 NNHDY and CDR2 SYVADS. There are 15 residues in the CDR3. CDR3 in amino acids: CASSDNTGGLDEQYF. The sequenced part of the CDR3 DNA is TGTGCCAGCAGTGATAACACAGGGGGTTTGGAT.

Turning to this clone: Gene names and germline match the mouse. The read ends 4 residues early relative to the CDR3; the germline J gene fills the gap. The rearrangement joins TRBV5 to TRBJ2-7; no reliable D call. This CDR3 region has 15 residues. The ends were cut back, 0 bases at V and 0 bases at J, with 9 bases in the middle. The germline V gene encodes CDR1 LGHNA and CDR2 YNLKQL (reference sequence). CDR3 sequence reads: CASSQDGWSSYEQYF. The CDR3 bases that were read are TGTGCCAGCAGCCAAGATGGGTGGAGCTCCTAT.

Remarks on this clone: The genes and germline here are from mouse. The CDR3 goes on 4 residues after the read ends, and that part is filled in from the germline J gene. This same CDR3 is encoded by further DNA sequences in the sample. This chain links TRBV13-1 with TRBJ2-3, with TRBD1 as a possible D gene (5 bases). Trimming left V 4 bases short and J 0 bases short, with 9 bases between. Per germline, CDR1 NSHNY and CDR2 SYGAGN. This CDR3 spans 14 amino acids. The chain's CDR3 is CASSLQGSAETLYF. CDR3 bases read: TGTGCCAGCAGTCTCCAGGGTAGTGCAGAA.

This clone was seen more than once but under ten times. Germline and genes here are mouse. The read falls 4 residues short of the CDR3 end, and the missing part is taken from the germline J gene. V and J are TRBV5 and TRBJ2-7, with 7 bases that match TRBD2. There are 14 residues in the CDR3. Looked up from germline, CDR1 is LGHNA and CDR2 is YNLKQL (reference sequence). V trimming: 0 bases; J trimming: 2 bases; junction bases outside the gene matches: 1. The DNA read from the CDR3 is TGTGCCAGCAGCCAAGAGGGGGGGACCTAT. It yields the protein CASSQEGGTY. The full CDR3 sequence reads CASSQEGGTYEQYF.

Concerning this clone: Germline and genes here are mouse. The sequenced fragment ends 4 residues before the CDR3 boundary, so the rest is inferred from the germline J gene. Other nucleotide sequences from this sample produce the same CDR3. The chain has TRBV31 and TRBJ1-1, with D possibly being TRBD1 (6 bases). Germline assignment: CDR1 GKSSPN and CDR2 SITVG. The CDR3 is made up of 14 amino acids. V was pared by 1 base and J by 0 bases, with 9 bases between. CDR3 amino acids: CAWSPGHANTEVFF. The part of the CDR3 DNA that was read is TGTGCCTGGAGTCCGGGACATGCAAACACA.

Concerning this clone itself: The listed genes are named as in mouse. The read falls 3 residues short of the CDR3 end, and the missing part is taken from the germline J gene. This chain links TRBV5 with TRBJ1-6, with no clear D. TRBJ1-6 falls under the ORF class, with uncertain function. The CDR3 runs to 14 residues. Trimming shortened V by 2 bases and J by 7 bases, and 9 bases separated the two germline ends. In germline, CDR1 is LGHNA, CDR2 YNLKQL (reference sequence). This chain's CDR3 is CASSQSQTNSPLYF. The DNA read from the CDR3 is TGTGCCAGCAGCCAATCACAGACGAATTCGCCC.

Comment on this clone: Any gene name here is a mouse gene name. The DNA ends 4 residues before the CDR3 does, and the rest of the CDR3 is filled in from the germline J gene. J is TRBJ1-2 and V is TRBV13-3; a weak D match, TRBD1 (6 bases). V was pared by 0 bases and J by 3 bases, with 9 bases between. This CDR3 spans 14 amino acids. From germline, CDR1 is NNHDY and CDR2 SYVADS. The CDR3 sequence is CASSDAGAHSDYTF. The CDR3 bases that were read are TGTGCCAGCAGTGATGCAGGGGCTCACTCC.

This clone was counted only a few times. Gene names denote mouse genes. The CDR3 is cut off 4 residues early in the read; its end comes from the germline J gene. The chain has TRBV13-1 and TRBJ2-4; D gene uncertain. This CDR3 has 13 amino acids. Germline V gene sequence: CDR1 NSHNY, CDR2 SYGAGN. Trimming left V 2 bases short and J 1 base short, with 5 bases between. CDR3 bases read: TGTGCCAGCAGTGAAGTAGGTCAAAAC. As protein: CASSEVGQN. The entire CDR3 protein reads CASSEVGQNTLYF.

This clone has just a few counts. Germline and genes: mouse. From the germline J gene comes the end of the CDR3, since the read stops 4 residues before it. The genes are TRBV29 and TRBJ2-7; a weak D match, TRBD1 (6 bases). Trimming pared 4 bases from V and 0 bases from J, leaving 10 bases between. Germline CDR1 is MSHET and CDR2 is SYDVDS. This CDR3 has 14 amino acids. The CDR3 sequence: CASSSGQSSYEQYF. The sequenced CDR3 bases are TGTGCTAGCAGTTCTGGACAGAGCTCCTAT.